This T cell receptor beta chain was captured by sequencing in a study of identical twins. The study's findings and limits: Twins shared out-of-frame alpha sequences with excess low generation probability.

Unique molecular identifiers were present on the cDNA, which also gained a universal primer site by template switching. Via MiXCR, TCRdb re-called the 5' RACE reads, giving one row per CDR3 protein. Among around 960,000 distinct CDR3 sequences listed, roughly an eighth were seen once. This clonotype was counted at least ten times. What it binds is unknown. Trimming shortened V by 6 bases and J by 3 bases, and 3 bases separated the two germline ends. This CDR3 contains 11 residues. Germline V gives CDR1 MDHEN, CDR2 SYDVKM. These data were also reused for a study on yellow fever vaccine responses in identical twins.

Sequencing input: PBMCs. The chain has TRBV28 and TRBJ2-1; D is undetermined. The clonotype originates from a woman between 18 and 29 years old in good health. The CDR3 reads CASRFYNEQFF. In DNA form, the CDR3 reads TGTGCCAGCAGGTTCTACAATGAGCAGTTCTTC.